This entry lists 24 T cell receptor beta chains sequenced from one sample in a study of cytomegalovirus exposure and HLA in healthy donors (dated by TCRdb to between 2016 and 2019). Receptors were amplified or captured by the immunoSEQ multiplex PCR assay. In TCRdb, the immuneACCESS table is reduced to in-frame sequences with V and J assigned. These tables do not hold every clone; where another copy was compared, an unresolved V gene accounts for under half, and the others remain unexplained. The sample table lists roughly 300,000 clones, around nine tenths of them with a count of one. Jointly, the top ten make up approximately 0.88% of the sample. Sequenced material: PBMCs. The origin of the receptors is a woman in her late teens or twenties in good health and CMV-seronegative.

The chain's CDR3 is CASSYGNSGAYEQYF. Written as DNA, the CDR3 is TGTGCCAGCAGTTATGGTAATAGCGGAGCATACGAGCAGTACTTC. The chain recombines TRBV6-5 with TRBJ2-7, with D maybe TRBD2 (6 bases). The germline CDR1 and CDR2 sequences are MNHEY and SVGAGI. The V end was cut by 3 bases, the J end by 4 bases, with 16 bases between. The CDR3 is 15 amino acids.

This sequence joins TRBV28 and TRBJ1-2; 9 bases are shared with TRBD1. With V trimmed by 1 base and J by 5 bases, 14 bases remained unmatched. The length of the CDR3 is 18 residues. Germline CDR1 is MDHEN and CDR2 is SYDVKM. CDR3 amino acids: CASSLSWTGDPQVYGYTF. The CDR3 region has the DNA TGTGCCAGCAGTTTATCTTGGACAGGGGACCCTCAGGTATATGGCTACACCTTC.

The chain is built from TRBV4-1 and TRBJ2-1, with TRBD2 as a possible D gene (5 bases). The germline V and J ends were trimmed by 2 bases and 0 bases, with 14 bases remaining between them. Germline values: CDR1 MGHRA, CDR2 YSYEKL. The CDR3 is made up of 17 amino acids. The CDR3 sequence is CASSQLRGKRSYNEQFF. The CDR3 nucleotides read TGCGCCAGCAGCCAACTCCGGGGAAAACGCTCCTACAATGAGCAGTTCTTC.

This clone appeared a few times. The chain uses TRBV19 and TRBJ1-3; D possibly corresponds to TRBD1 (5 bases). From germline, CDR1 is LNHDA and CDR2 SQIVND (reference sequence). The V end was cut by 6 bases, the J end by 2 bases, with 11 bases between. The CDR3 is 14 amino acids. In DNA form, the CDR3 reads TGTGCCAGTAGGCCGACACAGGCTGGAAACACCATATATTTT. Encoded protein: CASRPTQAGNTIYF.

The V gene is TRBV4-1, the J gene TRBJ2-5, with TRBD2 matching over 12 bases. Germline V gives CDR1 MGHRA, CDR2 YSYEKL. CDR3 size: 18 residues. With 3 bases clipped from V and 5 bases from J, the junction kept 13 bases outside the gene matches. The CDR3 here is CASSHRAASGRAGETQYF. For the CDR3, the DNA is TGCGCCAGCAGCCACCGGGCGGCTAGCGGGAGGGCCGGGGAGACCCAGTACTTC.

The J gene is TRBJ2-5, the V gene TRBV5-6; 12 bases match TRBD2. The ends lost 4 bases at V and 1 base at J; junction bases unmatched: 2. The CDR3 has 15 amino acids. Germline V gene sequence: CDR1 SGHDT, CDR2 YYEEEE. The CDR3 DNA sequence: TGTGCCAGCAGCCGACTAGCGGGGGTCCAAGAGACCCAGTACTTC. Its protein is CASSRLAGVQETQYF.

The rearrangement uses TRBV29-1 and TRBJ2-7; D unresolved. Germline V gene data show CDR1 as SQVTM and CDR2 as ANQGSEA. Trimming removed 4 bases at V and 3 bases at J, with 7 bases between. This CDR3 has 11 residues. CDR3: CSVVSSYEQYF. CDR3 nucleotides: TGCAGCGTTGTCTCCAGCTACGAGCAGTACTTC.

The CDR3 protein is CASSETGGGEKLFF. The CDR3 DNA follows: TGTGCCAGCAGCGAGACAGGGGGCGGTGAAAAACTGTTTTTT. The V gene is TRBV9, the J gene TRBJ1-4, with 10 bases matching TRBD1. This CDR3 is 14 amino acids long. V lost 3 bases to trimming and J lost 7 bases; unmatched junction nucleotides: 3. Germline CDR1 and CDR2: SGDLS and YYNGEE.

A few counts support this clone. The chain employs TRBV2 and TRBJ1-5; possibly TRBD1 for D (5 bases). Germline V lookup: CDR1 SNHLY, CDR2 FYNNEI. The V and J ends lost 4 bases and 7 bases respectively, with 14 bases between them. CDR3 length: 14 amino acids. The CDR3 coding sequence is TGTGCCAGCAGTGTCAAGGGTTCAGGGCAGCCCCAGCATTTT. It specifies CASSVKGSGQPQHF. Combining the CDR3 with reference TRBV2 and TRBJ1-5 gives the whole variable domain EPEVTQTPSHQVTQMGQEVILRCVPISNHLYFYWYRQILGQKVEFLVSFYNNEISEKSEIFDDQFSVERPDGSNFTLKIRSTKLEDSAMYFCASSVKGSGQPQHFGDGTRLSIL.

This clone has more than one count but fewer than ten. The chain recombines TRBV18 with TRBJ1-5; 8 bases align to TRBD1. The length of the CDR3 is 16 residues. Trimming cost V 4 bases and J 5 bases; bases outside gene matches: 10. Germline V gene sequence: CDR1 KGHSH, CDR2 LQKENI. CDR3 protein: CASSLAGTGTYQPQHF. The CDR3 DNA reads as TGTGCCAGCTCACTTGCCGGGACAGGAACCTATCAGCCCCAGCATTTT.

The V and J genes are TRBV7-2 and TRBJ2-7; 12 bases are a match to TRBD2. From germline, CDR1 is SGHTA and CDR2 FQGNSA. The junction had 10 bases not matched to a gene; V was cut back by 3 bases and J by 7 bases. The CDR3 is 16 amino acids. The DNA of the CDR3 is TGTGCCAGCAGCTTGACTAGCGGGAGAGGAAGAGATGAGCAGTACTTC. Protein: CASSLTSGRGRDEQYF.

This rearrangement joins TRBV7-6 to TRBJ2-7, with 11 bases identical to TRBD2. V was clipped by 5 bases and J by 0 bases; unmatched bases: 3. Germline CDR1 SGHVS, CDR2 FNYEAQ. This CDR3 comprises 15 residues. The CDR3 reads CASSRGLAGSYEQYF. In DNA form, the CDR3 reads TGTGCCAGCAGCCGCGGACTAGCGGGCTCCTACGAGCAGTACTTC.

The chain employs TRBV14 and TRBJ1-2, with D uncertain. Deletions cut 2 bases from V and 9 bases from J, with 10 bases between. CDR3 length equals 12 residues. Germline CDR1 reads SGHDN; CDR2 reads FVKESK. The CDR3 coding sequence is TGTGCCAGCAGCCAATATCCGTTAAGCTACACCTTC. Protein: CASSQYPLSYTF.

V is TRBV19 and J is TRBJ1-2, with a tentative D call TRBD1 (6 bases). The germline V gene encodes CDR1 LNHDA and CDR2 SQIVND (reference sequence). V was shortened by 4 bases and J by 0 bases, with 9 bases between the two germline ends. This CDR3 has 14 residues. Here the CDR3 reads CASSRTVTNYGYTF. The CDR3 coding sequence is TGTGCCAGTAGTAGGACAGTAACTAACTATGGCTACACCTTC.

This clone has just one count. The chain recombines TRBV27 with TRBJ2-7; 11 positions agree with TRBD2. V dropped 6 bases and J dropped 4; count of bases not matched to a gene: 11. The CDR3 is 16 residues long. Germline values: CDR1 MNHEY, CDR2 SMNVEV (reference sequence). The CDR3 sequence is CASSLRAGTSGYEQYF. The CDR3 DNA is TGTGCCAGCAGCCTAAGGGCCGGGACTAGCGGTTACGAGCAGTACTTC.

The chain combines TRBV28 with TRBJ1-5, with unresolved D. CDR3 size: 14 residues. V was cut by 2 bases and J by 9 bases, with 14 bases left in between. The germline gives CDR1 MDHEN, CDR2 SYDVKM. The CDR3 sequence is CASSLADTRSPQHF. DNA of the CDR3: TGTGCCAGCAGTTTAGCCGACACTAGGTCGCCCCAGCATTTT.

The V and J genes are TRBV5-6 and TRBJ2-1, with D tentatively TRBD2 (5 bases). Between the trimmed V and J ends, which lost 2 bases and 7 bases, there was a span of 10 bases. The CDR3 runs to 13 residues. In germline, CDR1 is SGHDT, CDR2 YYEEEE. Here the CDR3 reads CASSFTRHNEQFF. CDR3 nucleotide sequence: TGTGCCAGCAGCTTTACTAGGCATAATGAGCAGTTCTTC. The whole variable domain, remainder taken from reference TRBV5-6 and TRBJ2-1, is DAGVTQSPTHLIKTRGQQVTLRCSPKSGHDTVSWYQQALGQGPQFIFQYYEEEERQRGNFPDRFSGHQFPNYSSELNVNALLLGDSALYLCASSFTRHNEQFFGPGTRLTVL.

The chain employs TRBV6-5 and TRBJ2-5, with unresolved D. CDR3 size: 14 residues. Trimming shortened V by 4 bases and J by 5 bases, and 14 bases separated the two germline ends. Germline lookup yields CDR1 MNHEY and CDR2 SVGAGI. The CDR3 region is CASSFAVSLETQYF. The CDR3 DNA reads TGTGCCAGCAGTTTCGCCGTTAGCTTGGAGACCCAGTACTTC.

The CDR3 spells CASSIGTGGIRYYGYTF. CDR3 coding DNA: TGCGCCAGCAGCATCGGGACAGGGGGCATCCGGTACTATGGCTACACCTTC. The V and J genes are TRBV5-1 and TRBJ1-2; TRBD1 matches 12 bases. The CDR3 sequence is 17 residues long. J lost 3 bases, V lost 4 bases, and 10 bases had no gene match. The germline gives CDR1 SGHRS, CDR2 YFSETQ.

V and J are TRBV30 and TRBJ2-7; D is undetermined. The germline V gene has CDR1 GTSNPN and CDR2 SVGIG (reference sequence). With 2 bases removed from V and 6 bases from J, the gap between germline ends came to 8 bases. The CDR3 has 11 residues. The CDR3 region is CAWSRDAEQYF. CDR3 coding DNA: TGTGCCTGGAGTCGCGATGCCGAGCAGTACTTC.

The rearrangement joins TRBV19 to TRBJ1-4; 8 nucleotides agree with TRBD1. The germline V gene encodes CDR1 LNHDA and CDR2 SQIVND (reference sequence). V was clipped by 5 bases and J by 2 bases; unmatched bases: 10. The CDR3 spans 17 residues. The CDR3 loop is CASSPRQGLATNEKLFF. CDR3 nucleotides: TGTGCCAGTAGTCCACGACAGGGGTTGGCTACTAATGAAAAACTGTTTTTT.

The V call is TRBV28, the J call TRBJ1-5, with D unclear. The CDR3 loop spans 18 amino acids. V was trimmed by 4 bases and J by 1 base, leaving 20 bases between them. Germline V gives CDR1 MDHEN, CDR2 SYDVKM. This CDR3 is CASSSDYLPGRSNQPQHF. CDR3 bases: TGTGCCAGCAGTTCCGACTACCTTCCCGGGAGAAGCAATCAGCCCCAGCATTTT.

The J gene is TRBJ1-6, the V gene TRBV6-4, with 11 bases that match TRBD1. From germline, CDR1 is MRHNA and CDR2 SNTAGT. This CDR3 has 15 amino acids. V shed 2 bases, J shed 10 bases, and the junction held 4 bases outside the gene matches. This CDR3 is CASSDGTGGFSPLHF. The CDR3 region has the DNA TGTGCCAGCAGTGACGGGACAGGGGGGTTCTCACCCCTCCACTTT.

This chain joins TRBV11-2 and TRBJ2-5, with 9 bases lining up with TRBD1. This CDR3 comprises 16 residues. V was pared by 7 bases and J by 2 bases, with 11 bases of the junction left unmatched. Germline CDR1 and CDR2: SGHAT and FQNNGV. The CDR3 sequence: CASTPDRGGPQETQYF. The CDR3 region has the DNA TGTGCCAGCACCCCTGACAGGGGGGGACCTCAAGAGACCCAGTACTTC.